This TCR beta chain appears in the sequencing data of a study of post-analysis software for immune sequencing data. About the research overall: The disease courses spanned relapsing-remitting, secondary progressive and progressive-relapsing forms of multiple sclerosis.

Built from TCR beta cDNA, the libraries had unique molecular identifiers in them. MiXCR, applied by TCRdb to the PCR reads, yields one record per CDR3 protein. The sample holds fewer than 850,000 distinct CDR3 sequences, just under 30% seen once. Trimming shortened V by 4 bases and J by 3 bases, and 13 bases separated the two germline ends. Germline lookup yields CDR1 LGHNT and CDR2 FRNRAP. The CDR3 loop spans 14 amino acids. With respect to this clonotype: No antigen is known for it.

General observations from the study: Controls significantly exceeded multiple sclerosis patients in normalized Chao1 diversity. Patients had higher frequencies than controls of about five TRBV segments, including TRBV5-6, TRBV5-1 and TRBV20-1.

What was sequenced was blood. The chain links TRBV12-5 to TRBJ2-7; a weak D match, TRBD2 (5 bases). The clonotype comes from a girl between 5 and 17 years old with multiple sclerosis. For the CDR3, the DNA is TGTGCTAGTGGTTCCGGGATAGGGTTCTACGAGCAGTACTTC. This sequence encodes CASGSGIGFYEQYF. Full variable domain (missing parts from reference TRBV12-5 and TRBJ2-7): DARVTQTPRHKVTEMGQEVTMRCQPILGHNTVFWYRQTMMQGLELLAYFRNRAPLDDSGMPKDRFSAEMPDATLATLKIQPSEPRDSAVYFCASGSGIGFYEQYFGPGTRLTVT.